The 13 T cell receptor beta chains below all came from one sample that was sequenced in a study of cytomegalovirus exposure and HLA in healthy donors (dated by TCRdb to 2017 to 2019). Library generation was performed with the immunoSEQ multiplex PCR assay. For the multiplex PCR, a mixture combining 60 forward primers for TCR Vbeta segments and 13 reverse primers for TCR Jbeta segments was used. This is the immuneACCESS table as TCRdb keeps it, with only in-frame sequences that have V and J called. A part of the clones is gone; compared with another copy, unresolved V genes explain less than half, and the rest is unexplained. The sample contains 110,000 or so clones, approximately 80% of them found a single time. The ten largest make up around 4.9% of the sample. The sequencing sample was made of PBMCs. These receptors were obtained from a man aged 50 to 59 in good health and CMV-seropositive.

The CDR3 spells CASSLEYGSGNTIYF. As DNA, the CDR3 is TGCGCCAGCAGCTTGGAATACGGCTCTGGAAACACCATATATTTT. This chain uses TRBV5-1 with TRBJ1-3, with no clear D. V was trimmed by 0 bases and J by 0 bases, leaving 7 bases between them. CDR1 and CDR2 (germline): SGHRS, YFSETQ. The CDR3 covers 15 residues.

This clone turned up a few times. This sequence joins TRBV4-1 and TRBJ2-7; 9 nucleotides align to TRBD2. CDR3 size: 15 residues. CDR1 MGHRA and CDR2 YSYEKL come from the germline V gene. After removal of 4 bases from V and 5 bases from J, the junction contained 9 bases not matched to a gene. The CDR3 DNA is TGCGCCAGCAGCCTCGGGGGTAGCGGGAGAGACGAGCAGTACTTC. Its translation: CASSLGGSGRDEQYF.

This clone has only one observation. CDR3 nucleotide sequence: TGTGCCAGCAGCTCTCCGACAGGGAACACCGGGGAGCTGTTTTTT. This gives the protein CASSSPTGNTGELFF. V is TRBV7-2 and J is TRBJ2-2, with a possible D match to TRBD1 (6 bases). The CDR3 contains 15 residues. The V end was cut by 4 bases, the J end by 1 base, with 10 bases between. The germline CDR1 and CDR2 sequences are SGHTA and FQGNSA.

The chain links TRBV4-1 to TRBJ1-5; 10 nucleotides line up with TRBD1. This CDR3 contains 16 residues. Germline V gene lookup returns CDR1 MGHRA and CDR2 YSYEKL. J was trimmed by 6 bases and V by 2 bases; bases with no gene match: 7. The CDR3 reads CASSQPTGGFSQPQHF. The CDR3, as DNA: TGCGCCAGCAGCCAACCGACAGGGGGCTTCAGTCAGCCCCAGCATTTT.

The CDR3 loop reads CASSVGVNYEQYF. CDR3 coding DNA: TGTGCCAGCAGCGTAGGGGTTAACTACGAGCAGTACTTC. The chain couples TRBV9 to TRBJ2-5; no firm D call. The J call may be mistaken, given a closer DNA end match to TRBJ2-7. The germline gives CDR1 SGDLS, CDR2 YYNGEE. The CDR3 consists of 13 residues.

The genes are TRBV30 and TRBJ2-5, with 11 bases aligning to TRBD2. Germline CDR1 GTSNPN, CDR2 SVGIG (reference sequence). J lost 8 bases, V lost 1 base, and 6 bases had no gene match. This CDR3 spans 14 amino acids. For the CDR3, the DNA is TGTGCCTGGAGTGCCCAGACTAGCGGGAAAACCCAGTACTTC. This sequence encodes CAWSAQTSGKTQYF.

This clone has more than one count but fewer than ten. The gene calls are TRBV6-6 and TRBJ2-7; 12 bases agree with TRBD2. V was clipped by 2 bases and J by 3 bases; unmatched bases: 5. This CDR3 has 16 amino acids. The germline gives CDR1 MNHNY, CDR2 SVGAGI (reference sequence). The chain's CDR3 is CASSYGLAGRLYEQYF. The CDR3 DNA follows: TGTGCCAGCAGTTACGGACTAGCGGGACGGCTCTACGAGCAGTACTTC.

The CDR3 is CASIAGVNQPQHF. The CDR3 nucleotides read TGTGCCAGCATAGCGGGAGTTAATCAGCCCCAGCATTTT. The chain carries TRBV28 and TRBJ1-5; no clear D gene. This CDR3 contains 13 residues. The V end lost 7 bases, the J end lost 4 bases, and 11 bases lay between the germline ends. Germline values: CDR1 MDHEN, CDR2 SYDVKM. Looking up the rest from reference TRBV28 and TRBJ1-5 gives the full variable domain: DVKVTQSSRYLVKRTGEKVFLECVQDMDHENMFWYRQDPGLGLRLIYFSYDVKMKEKGDIPEGYSVSREKKERFSLILESASTNQTSMYLCASIAGVNQPQHFGDGTRLSIL.

The V call is TRBV6-1, the J call TRBJ1-2; TRBD1 agrees at 7 bases. Germline CDR1 reads MNHNS; CDR2 reads SASEGT. J gave up 2 bases and V 3 bases, and 3 bases lay outside the gene matches. This CDR3 has 14 amino acids. The CDR3 coding sequence is TGTGCCAGCAGTGACAGGGGGTTGAACTATGGCTACACCTTC. It specifies CASSDRGLNYGYTF.

The chain recombines TRBV7-2 with TRBJ1-5; no clear D gene. V was shortened by 0 bases and J by 9 bases, with 12 bases between the two germline ends. The CDR3 consists of 14 residues. Per germline, CDR1 SGHTA and CDR2 FQGNSA. In DNA, the CDR3 is TGTGCCAGCAGCTTAGCGGACGGGAAAGGGCCCCAGCATTTT. Protein: CASSLADGKGPQHF.

The chain recombines TRBV6-5 with TRBJ2-5; 7 bases agree with TRBD2. In germline, CDR1 is MNHEY, CDR2 SVGAGI. Trimming cost V 0 bases and J 4 bases; bases outside gene matches: 8. The CDR3 runs to 16 residues. The CDR3, as DNA: TGTGCCAGCAGTTACTCTCCGTGGACTAGTAGAGAGACCCAGTACTTC. It is translated as CASSYSPWTSRETQYF.

The V gene is TRBV18, the J gene TRBJ2-2; 9 nucleotides align to TRBD2. Losses at the gene ends were 2 bases for V and 5 bases for J; bases not matched to a gene: 6. Germline values: CDR1 KGHSH, CDR2 LQKENI. This CDR3 comprises 16 residues. The CDR3 protein is CASSPIILAGTGELFF. The CDR3 DNA reads TGTGCCAGCTCACCAATCATCCTAGCGGGGACCGGGGAGCTGTTTTTT.

The CDR3 sequence is CSASGDTQYF. CDR3 bases: TGCAGTGCTAGCGGAGATACGCAGTATTTT. The J gene is TRBJ2-3, the V gene TRBV20-1; D gene uncertain. In germline, CDR1 is DFQATT, CDR2 SNEGSKA (reference sequence). V lost 3 bases, J lost 5 bases, and 3 bases lay in between. The CDR3 has 10 amino acids.